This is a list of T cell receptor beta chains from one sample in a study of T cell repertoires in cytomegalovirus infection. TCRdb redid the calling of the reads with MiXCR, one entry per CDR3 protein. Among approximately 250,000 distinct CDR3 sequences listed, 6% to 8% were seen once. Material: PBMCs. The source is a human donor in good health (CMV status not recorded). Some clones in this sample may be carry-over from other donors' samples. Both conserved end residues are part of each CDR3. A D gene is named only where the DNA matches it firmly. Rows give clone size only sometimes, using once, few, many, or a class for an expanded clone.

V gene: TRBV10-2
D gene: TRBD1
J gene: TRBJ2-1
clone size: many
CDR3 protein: CASSEVQPGQGVHEQFF
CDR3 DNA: TGCGCCAGCAGTGAGGTACAACCGGGACAGGGTGTACATGAGCAGTTCTTC

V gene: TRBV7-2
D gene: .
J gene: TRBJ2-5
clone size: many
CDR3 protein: CASSSRRGGRGETQYF
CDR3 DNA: TGTGCCAGCAGCTCCCGGAGGGGGGGCCGGGGAGAGACCCAGTACTTC

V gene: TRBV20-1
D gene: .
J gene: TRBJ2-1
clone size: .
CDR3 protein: CSAPGAMTVNEQFF
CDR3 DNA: TGCAGTGCCCCGGGGGCGATGACCGTCAATGAGCAGTTCTTC

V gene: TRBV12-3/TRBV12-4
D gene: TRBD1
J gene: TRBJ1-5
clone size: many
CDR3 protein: CASSPTGGNQPQHF
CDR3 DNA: TGTGCCAGCAGCCCGACAGGGGGCAATCAGCCCCAGCATTTT

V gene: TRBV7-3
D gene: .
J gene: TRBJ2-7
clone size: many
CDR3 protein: CASSVGPNTYEQYF
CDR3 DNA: TGTGCCAGCAGCGTGGGACCGAACACCTACGAGCAGTACTTC

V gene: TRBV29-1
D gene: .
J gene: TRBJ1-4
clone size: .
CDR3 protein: CSAEGGDEKLFF
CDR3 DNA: TGCAGCGCCGAGGGTGGGGATGAAAAACTGTTTTTT

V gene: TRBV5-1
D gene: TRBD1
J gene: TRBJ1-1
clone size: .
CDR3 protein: CASSWTGDTEAFF
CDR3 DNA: TGCGCCAGCAGCTGGACAGGGGACACTGAAGCTTTCTTT

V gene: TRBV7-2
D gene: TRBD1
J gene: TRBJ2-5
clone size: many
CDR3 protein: CASSSRGPSETQYF
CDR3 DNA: TGTGCCAGCAGCTCGAGGGGGCCCTCAGAGACCCAGTACTTC

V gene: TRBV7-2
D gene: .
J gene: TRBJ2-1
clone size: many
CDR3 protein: CASSLFGPPGNEQFF
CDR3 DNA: TGTGCCAGCAGCTTATTTGGCCCGCCGGGCAATGAGCAGTTCTTC

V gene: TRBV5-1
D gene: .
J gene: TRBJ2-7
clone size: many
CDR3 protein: CASSLVGDSYEQYF
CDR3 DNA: TGCGCCAGCAGCTTGGTCGGGGATTCCTACGAGCAGTACTTC

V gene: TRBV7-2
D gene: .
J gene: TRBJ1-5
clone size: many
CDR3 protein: CASSPDSSNQPQHF
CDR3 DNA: TGTGCCAGCAGCCCCGACAGTAGCAATCAGCCCCAGCATTTT

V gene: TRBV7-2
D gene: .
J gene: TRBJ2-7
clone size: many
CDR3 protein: CASSSTDGYEQYF
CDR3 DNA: TGTGCCAGCAGCTCAACGGACGGCTACGAGCAGTACTTC

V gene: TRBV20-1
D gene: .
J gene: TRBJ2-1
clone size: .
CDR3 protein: CSARDGGGDEQFF
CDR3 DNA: TGCAGTGCTAGAGATGGCGGTGGGGATGAGCAGTTCTTC

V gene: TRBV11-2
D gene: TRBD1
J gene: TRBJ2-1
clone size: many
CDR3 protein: CASSLTGGPMNEQFF
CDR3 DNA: TGTGCCAGCAGCTTGACAGGGGGCCCCATGAATGAGCAGTTCTTC

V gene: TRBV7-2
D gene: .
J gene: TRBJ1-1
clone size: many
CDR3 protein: CASSVLQGTEAFF
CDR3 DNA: TGTGCCAGCAGCGTCCTTCAGGGGACTGAAGCTTTCTTT

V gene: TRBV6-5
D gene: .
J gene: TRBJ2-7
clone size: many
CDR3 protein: CASSYSGGGDEQYF
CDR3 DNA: TGTGCCAGCAGTTACTCGGGAGGGGGAGACGAGCAGTACTTC

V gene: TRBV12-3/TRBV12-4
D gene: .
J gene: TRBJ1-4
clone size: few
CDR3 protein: CASSQKAGKLFF
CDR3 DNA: TGTGCCAGCAGCCAGAAGGCTGGAAAACTGTTTTTT

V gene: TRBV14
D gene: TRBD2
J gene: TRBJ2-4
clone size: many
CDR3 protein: CASSLRTSGGKYF
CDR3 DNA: TGTGCCAGCAGCCTCCGGACTAGCGGGGGGAAGTACTTC

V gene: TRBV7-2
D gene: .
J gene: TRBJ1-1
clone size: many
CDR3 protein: CASTPDGRVNTEAFF
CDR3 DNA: TGTGCCAGCACCCCTGATGGACGGGTGAACACTGAAGCTTTCTTT

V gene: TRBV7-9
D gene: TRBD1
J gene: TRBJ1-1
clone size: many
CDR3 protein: CATGQGYTEAFF
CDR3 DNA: TGTGCCACCGGACAGGGGTACACTGAAGCTTTCTTT

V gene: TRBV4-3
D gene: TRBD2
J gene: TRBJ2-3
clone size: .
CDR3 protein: CASSRTSGYTDTQYF
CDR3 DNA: TGCGCCAGCAGCCGGACTAGCGGATACACAGATACGCAGTATTTT

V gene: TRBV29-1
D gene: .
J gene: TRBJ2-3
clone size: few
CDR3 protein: CSVGLSLSTDTQYF
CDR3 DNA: TGCAGCGTTGGACTATCCCTAAGCACAGATACGCAGTATTTT

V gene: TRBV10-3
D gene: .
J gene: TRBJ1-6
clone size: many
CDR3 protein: CAISASSGQDSPLHF
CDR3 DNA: TGTGCCATCAGTGCCTCCTCAGGGCAAGATTCACCCCTCCACTTT

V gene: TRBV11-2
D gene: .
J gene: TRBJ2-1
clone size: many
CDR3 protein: CASSPDPPVEQFF
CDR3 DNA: TGTGCCAGCAGCCCCGACCCCCCGGTTGAGCAGTTCTTC

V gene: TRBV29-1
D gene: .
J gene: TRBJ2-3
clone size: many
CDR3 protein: CSVGADLGITDTQYF
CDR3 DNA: TGCAGCGTTGGCGCAGATTTAGGAATCACAGATACGCAGTATTTT

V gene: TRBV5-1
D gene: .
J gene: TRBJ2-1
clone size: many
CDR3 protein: CASSLTARPSNEQFF
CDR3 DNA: TGCGCCAGCAGCTTGACAGCGAGGCCTTCGAATGAGCAGTTCTTC

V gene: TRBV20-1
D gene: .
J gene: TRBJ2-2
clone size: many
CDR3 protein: CSATRASNTGELFF
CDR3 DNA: TGCAGTGCGACCCGGGCTTCGAACACCGGGGAGCTGTTTTTT

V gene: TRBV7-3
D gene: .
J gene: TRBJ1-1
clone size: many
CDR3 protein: CASSLNPGLNTEAFF
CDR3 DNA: TGTGCCAGCAGCTTAAATCCGGGCTTAAACACTGAAGCTTTCTTT

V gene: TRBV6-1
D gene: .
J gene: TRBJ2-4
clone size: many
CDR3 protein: CASSERGHQGAKNIQYF
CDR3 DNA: TGTGCCAGCAGTGAAAGGGGACATCAGGGAGCCAAAAACATTCAGTACTTC

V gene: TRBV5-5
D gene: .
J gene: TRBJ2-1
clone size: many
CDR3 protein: CASSENPGLNNEQFF
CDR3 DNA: TGTGCCAGCAGCGAGAACCCGGGACTTAACAATGAGCAGTTCTTC

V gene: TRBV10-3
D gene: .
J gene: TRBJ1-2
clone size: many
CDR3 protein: CAITRTETLNGYTF
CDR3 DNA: TGTGCCATCACCCGGACAGAAACCTTAAATGGCTACACCTTC

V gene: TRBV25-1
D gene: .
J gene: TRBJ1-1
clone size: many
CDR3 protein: CASSESGRGTEAFF
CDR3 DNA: TGTGCCAGCAGTGAATCAGGAAGGGGCACTGAAGCTTTCTTT

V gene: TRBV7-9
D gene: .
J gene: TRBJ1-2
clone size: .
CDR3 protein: CASSLNRALTF
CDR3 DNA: TGTGCCAGCAGCTTAAACCGGGCTCTCACCTTC

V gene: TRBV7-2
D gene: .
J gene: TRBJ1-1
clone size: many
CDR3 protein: CASSPRLNTEAFF
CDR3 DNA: TGTGCCAGCAGCCCTAGGCTGAACACTGAAGCTTTCTTT

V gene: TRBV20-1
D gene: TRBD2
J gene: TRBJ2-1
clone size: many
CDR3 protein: CSARLPGTSGGNEQFF
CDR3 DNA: TGCAGTGCTAGATTACCCGGGACTAGCGGGGGTAATGAGCAGTTCTTC